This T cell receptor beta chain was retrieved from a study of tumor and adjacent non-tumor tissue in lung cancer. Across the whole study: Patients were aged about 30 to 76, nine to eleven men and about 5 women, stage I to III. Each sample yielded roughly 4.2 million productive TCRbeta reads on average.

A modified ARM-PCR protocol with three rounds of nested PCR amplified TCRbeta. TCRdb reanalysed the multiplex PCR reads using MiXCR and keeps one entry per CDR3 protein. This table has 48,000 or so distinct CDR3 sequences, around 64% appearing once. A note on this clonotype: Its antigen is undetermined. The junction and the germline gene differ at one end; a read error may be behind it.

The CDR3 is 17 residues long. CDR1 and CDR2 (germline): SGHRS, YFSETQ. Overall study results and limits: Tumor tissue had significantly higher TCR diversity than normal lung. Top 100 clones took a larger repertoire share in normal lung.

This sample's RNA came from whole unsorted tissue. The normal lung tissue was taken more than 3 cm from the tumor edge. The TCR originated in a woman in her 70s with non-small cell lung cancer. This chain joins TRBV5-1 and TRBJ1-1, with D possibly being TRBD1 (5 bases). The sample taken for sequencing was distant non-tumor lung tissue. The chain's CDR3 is CLSSTRDGAFMNTEAFF. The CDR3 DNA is TGTCTCAGTAGCACCCGGGACGGCGCTTTCATGAACACTGAAGCTTTCTTT. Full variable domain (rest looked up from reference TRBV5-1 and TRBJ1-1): KAGVTQTPRYLIKTRGQQVTLSCSPISGHRSVSWYQQTPGQGLQFLFEYFSETQRNKGNFPGRFSGRQFSNSRSEMNVSTLELGDSALYLCLSSTRDGAFMNTEAFFGQGTRLTVV.